This T cell receptor beta chain was found in a study of cytomegalovirus exposure and HLA in healthy donors. Points from the study as a whole: Later, TCR association rates were found to vary by HLA locus, highest for DRB1 and lowest for HLA-C.

Germline V gene sequence: CDR1 ENHRY, CDR2 SYGVKD. Trimming removed 3 bases from V and 5 bases from J, with 14 bases in between. The CDR3 consists of 15 residues. The PCR ran on 60 Vbeta and 13 Jbeta primers. The protocol was immunoSEQ multiplex PCR, while the TCRdb copy is restricted to in-frame clones and leaves out a portion. The profile shows about 150,000 clones, 80% to 90% of them singletons. On this clone itself: Its antigen is currently unknown.

The rearrangement joins TRBV10-3 to TRBJ2-1, with a weak D call TRBD2 (5 bases). The TCR sequence derives from a young woman in good health and CMV-seronegative. The specimen was PBMCs. CDR3 loop: CAISDLTGENNEQFF. For the CDR3, the DNA is TGTGCCATCAGTGATTTAACCGGGGAGAACAATGAGCAGTTCTTC.